The present T cell receptor beta chain was sequenced within a study of early T cells in non-severe SARS-CoV-2 infection. One entry per CDR3 protein, called by TCRdb with MiXCR from the 5' RACE reads. The sample has 64,000 or so distinct CDR3 sequences; under 15% are singletons. Germline V lookup: CDR1 MNHNS, CDR2 SASEGT. CDR3 length equals 14 residues. With 4 bases removed from V and 4 bases from J, the gap between germline ends came to 13 bases. The sample was whole blood. The V and J genes are TRBV6-1 and TRBJ1-1; D gene unclear. This clonotype was obtained from an adult who was a healthcare worker with PCR-confirmed SARS-CoV-2 infection or an uninfected control (not recorded which). The CDR3 spells CASSVFPAGTEAFF. CDR3 DNA sequence: TGTGCCAGCAGTGTCTTCCCGGCGGGCACTGAAGCTTTCTTT.